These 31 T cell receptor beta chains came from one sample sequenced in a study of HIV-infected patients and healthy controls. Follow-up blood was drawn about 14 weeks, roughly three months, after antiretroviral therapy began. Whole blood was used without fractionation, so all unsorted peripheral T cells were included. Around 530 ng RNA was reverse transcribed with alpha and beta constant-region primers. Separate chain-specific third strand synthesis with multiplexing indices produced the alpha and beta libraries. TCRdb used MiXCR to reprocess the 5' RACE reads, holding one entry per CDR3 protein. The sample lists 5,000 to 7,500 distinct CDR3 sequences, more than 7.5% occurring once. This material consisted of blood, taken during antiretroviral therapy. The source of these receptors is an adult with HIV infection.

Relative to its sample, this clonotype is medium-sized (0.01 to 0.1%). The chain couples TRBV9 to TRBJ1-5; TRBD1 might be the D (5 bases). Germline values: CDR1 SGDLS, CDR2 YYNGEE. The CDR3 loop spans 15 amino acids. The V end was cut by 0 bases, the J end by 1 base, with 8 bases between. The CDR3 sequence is CASSVGQSSNQPQHF. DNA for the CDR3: TGTGCCAGCAGCGTAGGACAGTCAAGCAATCAGCCCCAGCATTTT.

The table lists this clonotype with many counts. Here the CDR3 DNA reads TGTGCCAGCAGTTTGTACAGAAGCTCTGGAAACACCATATATTTT. As protein: CASSLYRSSGNTIYF. The J gene is TRBJ1-3, the V gene TRBV12-3 or TRBV12-4; D unclear. V was cut by 3 bases and J by 0 bases, with 9 bases left in between. This CDR3 is 15 amino acids long.

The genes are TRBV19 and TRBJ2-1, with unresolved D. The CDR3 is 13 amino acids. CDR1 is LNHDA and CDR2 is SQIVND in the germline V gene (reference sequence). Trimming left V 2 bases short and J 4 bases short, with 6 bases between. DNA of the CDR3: TGTGCCAGTAGTATAAGCAATTACAATGAGCAGTTCTTC. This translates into CASSISNYNEQFF. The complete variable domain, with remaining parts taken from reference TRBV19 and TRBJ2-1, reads DGGITQSPKYLFRKEGQNVTLSCEQNLNHDAMYWYRQDPGQGLRLIYYSQIVNDFQKGDIAEGYSVSREKKESFPLTVTSAQKNPTAFYLCASSISNYNEQFFGPGTRLTVL.

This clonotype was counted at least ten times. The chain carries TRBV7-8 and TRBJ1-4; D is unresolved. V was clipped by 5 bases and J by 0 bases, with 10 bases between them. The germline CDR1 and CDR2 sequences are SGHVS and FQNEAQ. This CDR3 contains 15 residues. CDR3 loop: CASSLRPATNEKLFF. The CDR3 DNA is TGTGCCAGCAGCCTCCGGCCTGCAACTAATGAAAAACTGTTTTTT.

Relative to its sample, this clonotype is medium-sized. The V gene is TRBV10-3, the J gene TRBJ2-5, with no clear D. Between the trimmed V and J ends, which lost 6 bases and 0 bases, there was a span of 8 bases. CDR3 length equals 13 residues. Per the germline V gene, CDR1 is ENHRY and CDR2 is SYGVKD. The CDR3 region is CAISSEYQETQYF. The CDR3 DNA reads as TGTGCCATCAGCTCCGAGTACCAAGAGACCCAGTACTTC.

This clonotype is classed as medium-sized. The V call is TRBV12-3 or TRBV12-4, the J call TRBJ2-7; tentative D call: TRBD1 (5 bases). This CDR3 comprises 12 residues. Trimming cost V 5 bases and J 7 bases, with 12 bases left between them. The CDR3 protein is CASSNTYREQYF. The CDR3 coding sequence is TGTGCCAGCAGTAACACATACAGGGAGCAGTACTTC.

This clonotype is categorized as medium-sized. CDR3 protein: CASSQLGVIGTEAFF. The CDR3 DNA follows: TGTGCCAGCAGCCAGCTGGGGGTAATAGGTACTGAAGCTTTCTTT. The chain employs TRBV3-1 and TRBJ1-1, with TRBD1 as a possible D gene (5 bases). The germline gives CDR1 LGHDT, CDR2 YNNKEL (reference sequence). V lost 3 bases and J lost 5, with 16 bases in between. The CDR3 totals 15 residues.

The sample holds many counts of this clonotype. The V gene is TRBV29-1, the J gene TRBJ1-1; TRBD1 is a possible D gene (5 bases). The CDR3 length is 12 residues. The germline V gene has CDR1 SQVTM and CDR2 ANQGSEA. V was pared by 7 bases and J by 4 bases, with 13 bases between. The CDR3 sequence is CSAGGRTTEAFF. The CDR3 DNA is TGCAGCGCGGGGGGAAGGACCACTGAAGCTTTCTTT.

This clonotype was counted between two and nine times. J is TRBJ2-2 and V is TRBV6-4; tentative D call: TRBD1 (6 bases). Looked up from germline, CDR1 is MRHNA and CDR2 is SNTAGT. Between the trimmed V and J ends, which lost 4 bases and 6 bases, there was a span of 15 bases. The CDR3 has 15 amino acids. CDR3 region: CASSAQGNSPGELFF. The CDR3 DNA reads TGTGCCAGCAGTGCCCAGGGGAATTCACCCGGGGAGCTGTTTTTT.

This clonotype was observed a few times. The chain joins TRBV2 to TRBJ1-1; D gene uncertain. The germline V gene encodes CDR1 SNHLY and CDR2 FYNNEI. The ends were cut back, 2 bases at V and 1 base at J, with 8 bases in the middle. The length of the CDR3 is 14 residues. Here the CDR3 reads CASSENSRNTEAFF. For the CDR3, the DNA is TGTGCCAGCAGTGAAAATAGTCGGAACACTGAAGCTTTCTTT. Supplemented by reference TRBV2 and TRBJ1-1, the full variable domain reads EPEVTQTPSHQVTQMGQEVILRCVPISNHLYFYWYRQILGQKVEFLVSFYNNEISEKSEIFDDQFSVERPDGSNFTLKIRSTKLEDSAMYFCASSENSRNTEAFFGQGTRLTVV.

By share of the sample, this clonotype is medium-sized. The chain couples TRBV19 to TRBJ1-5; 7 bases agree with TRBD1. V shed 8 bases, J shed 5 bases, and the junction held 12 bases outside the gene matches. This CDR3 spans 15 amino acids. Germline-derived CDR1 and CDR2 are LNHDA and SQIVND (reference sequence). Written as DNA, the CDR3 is TGTGCCAGTTCGGCTGACAGGGCGGGATATCAGCCCCAGCATTTT. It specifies CASSADRAGYQPQHF. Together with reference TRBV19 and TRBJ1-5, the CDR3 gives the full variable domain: DGGITQSPKYLFRKEGQNVTLSCEQNLNHDAMYWYRQDPGQGLRLIYYSQIVNDFQKGDIAEGYSVSREKKESFPLTVTSAQKNPTAFYLCASSADRAGYQPQHFGDGTRLSIL.

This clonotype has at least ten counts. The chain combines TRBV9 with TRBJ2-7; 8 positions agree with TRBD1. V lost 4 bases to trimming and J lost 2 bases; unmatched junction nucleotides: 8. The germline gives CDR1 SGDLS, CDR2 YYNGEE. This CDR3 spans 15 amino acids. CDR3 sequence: CASSPSGGVTYEQYF. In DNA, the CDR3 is TGTGCCAGCAGCCCATCAGGGGGCGTCACCTACGAGCAGTACTTC.

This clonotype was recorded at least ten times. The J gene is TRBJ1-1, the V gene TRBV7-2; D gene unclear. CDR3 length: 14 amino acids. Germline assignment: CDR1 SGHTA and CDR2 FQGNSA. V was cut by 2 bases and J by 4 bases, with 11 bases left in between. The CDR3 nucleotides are TGTGCCAGCAGCTTAACCAAACCGGGCACTGAAGCTTTCTTT. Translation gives CASSLTKPGTEAFF.

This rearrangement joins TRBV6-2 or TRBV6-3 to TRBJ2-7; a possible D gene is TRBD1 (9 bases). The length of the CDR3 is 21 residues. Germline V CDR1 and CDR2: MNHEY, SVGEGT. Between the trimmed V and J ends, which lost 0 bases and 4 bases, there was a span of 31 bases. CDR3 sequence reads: CASSYSRPGQGAPGGTYEQYF. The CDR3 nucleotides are TGTGCCAGCAGTTACTCGAGGCCGGGACAGGGAGCTCCGGGGGGGACGTACGAGCAGTACTTC.

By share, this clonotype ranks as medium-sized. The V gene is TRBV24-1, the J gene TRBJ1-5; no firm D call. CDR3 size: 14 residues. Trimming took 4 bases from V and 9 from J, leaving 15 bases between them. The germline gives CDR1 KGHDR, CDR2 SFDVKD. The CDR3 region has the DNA TGTGCCACCAGTGACCGAGTTCGGGGTTGGCCCCAGCATTTT. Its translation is CATSDRVRGWPQHF.

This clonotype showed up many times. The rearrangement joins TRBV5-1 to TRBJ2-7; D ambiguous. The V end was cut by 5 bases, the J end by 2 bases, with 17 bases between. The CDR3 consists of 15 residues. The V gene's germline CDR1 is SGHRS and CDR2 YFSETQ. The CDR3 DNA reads TGCGCCAGCAGGCCCCAGTGGCAGGCGACCTACGAGCAGTACTTC. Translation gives CASRPQWQATYEQYF.

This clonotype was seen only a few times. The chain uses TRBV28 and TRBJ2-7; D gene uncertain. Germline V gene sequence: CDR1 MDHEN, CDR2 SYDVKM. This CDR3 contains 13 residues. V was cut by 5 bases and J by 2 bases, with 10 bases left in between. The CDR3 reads CASSPDATYEQYF. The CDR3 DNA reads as TGTGCCAGCAGTCCCGACGCCACCTACGAGCAGTACTTC.

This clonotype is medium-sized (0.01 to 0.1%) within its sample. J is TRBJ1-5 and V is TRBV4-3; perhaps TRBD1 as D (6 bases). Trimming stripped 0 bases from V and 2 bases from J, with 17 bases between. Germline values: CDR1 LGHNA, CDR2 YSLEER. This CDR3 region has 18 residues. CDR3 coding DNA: TGCGCCAGCAGCCAAGATTTAGTACAGGGAGTAGGCAATCAGCCCCAGCATTTT. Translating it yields CASSQDLVQGVGNQPQHF.

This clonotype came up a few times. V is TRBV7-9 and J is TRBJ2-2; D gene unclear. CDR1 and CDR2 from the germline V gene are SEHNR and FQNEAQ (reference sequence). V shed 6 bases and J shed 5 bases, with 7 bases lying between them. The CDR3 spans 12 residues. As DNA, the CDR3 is TGTGCCAGCAGTGCTCAGACCGGGGAGCTGTTTTTT. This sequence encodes CASSAQTGELFF.

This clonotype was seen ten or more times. This CDR3 reads CASRRRPGGLNQPQHF. DNA of the CDR3: TGTGCCAGTAGACGGCGTCCAGGGGGTTTAAATCAGCCCCAGCATTTT. The V gene is TRBV19, the J gene TRBJ1-5, with 7 bases fitting TRBD1. The CDR3 contains 16 residues. In germline, CDR1 is LNHDA, CDR2 SQIVND (reference sequence). Trimming cost V 6 bases and J 4 bases; bases outside gene matches: 12.

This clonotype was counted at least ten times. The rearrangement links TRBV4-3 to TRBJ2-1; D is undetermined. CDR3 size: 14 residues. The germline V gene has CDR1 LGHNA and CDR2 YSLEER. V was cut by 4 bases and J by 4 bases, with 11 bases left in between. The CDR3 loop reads CASSLTGPYNEQFF. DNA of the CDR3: TGCGCCAGCAGCCTCACTGGACCATACAATGAGCAGTTCTTC.

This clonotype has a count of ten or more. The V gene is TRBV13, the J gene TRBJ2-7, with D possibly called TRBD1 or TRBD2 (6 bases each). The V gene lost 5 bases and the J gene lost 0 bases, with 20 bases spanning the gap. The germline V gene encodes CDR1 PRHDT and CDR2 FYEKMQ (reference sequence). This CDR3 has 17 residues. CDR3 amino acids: CASSLRLRGASSYEQYF. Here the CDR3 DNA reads TGTGCCAGCAGCCTACGACTTAGGGGGGCTAGCTCCTACGAGCAGTACTTC.

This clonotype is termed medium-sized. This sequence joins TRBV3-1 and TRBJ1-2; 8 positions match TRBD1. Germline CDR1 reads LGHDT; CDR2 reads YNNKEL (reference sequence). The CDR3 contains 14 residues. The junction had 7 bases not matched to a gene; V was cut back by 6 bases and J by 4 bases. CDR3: CASSRTGQSYGYTF. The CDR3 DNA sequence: TGTGCCAGCAGTCGGACAGGGCAGTCCTATGGCTACACCTTC.

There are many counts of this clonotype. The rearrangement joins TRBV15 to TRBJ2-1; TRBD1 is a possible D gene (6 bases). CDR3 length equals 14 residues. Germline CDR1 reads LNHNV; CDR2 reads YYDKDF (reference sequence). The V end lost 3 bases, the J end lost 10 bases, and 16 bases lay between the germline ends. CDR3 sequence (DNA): TGTGCCACCAGCAGCCTAAGCCAGGGGCAAGAGCAGTTCTTC. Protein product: CATSSLSQGQEQFF.

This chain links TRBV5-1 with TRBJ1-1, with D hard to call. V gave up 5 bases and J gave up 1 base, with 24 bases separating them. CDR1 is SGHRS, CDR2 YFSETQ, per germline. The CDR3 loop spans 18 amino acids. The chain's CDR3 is CASSPLPPHGTQNTEAFF. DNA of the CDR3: TGCGCCAGCAGTCCCTTACCCCCACATGGCACACAGAACACTGAAGCTTTCTTT.

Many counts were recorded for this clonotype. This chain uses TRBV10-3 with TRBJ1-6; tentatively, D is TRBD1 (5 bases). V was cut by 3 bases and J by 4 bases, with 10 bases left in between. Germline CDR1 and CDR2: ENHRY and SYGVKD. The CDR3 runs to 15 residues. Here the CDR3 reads CAISDKTEYNSPLHF. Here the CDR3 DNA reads TGTGCCATCAGTGATAAGACAGAATATAATTCACCCCTCCACTTT.

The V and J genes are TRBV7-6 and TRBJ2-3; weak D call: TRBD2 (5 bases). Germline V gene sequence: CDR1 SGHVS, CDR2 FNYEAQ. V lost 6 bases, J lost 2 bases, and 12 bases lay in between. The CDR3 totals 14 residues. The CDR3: CASRPPGSTDTQYF. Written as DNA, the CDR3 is TGTGCCAGCAGGCCACCGGGATCCACAGATACGCAGTATTTT.

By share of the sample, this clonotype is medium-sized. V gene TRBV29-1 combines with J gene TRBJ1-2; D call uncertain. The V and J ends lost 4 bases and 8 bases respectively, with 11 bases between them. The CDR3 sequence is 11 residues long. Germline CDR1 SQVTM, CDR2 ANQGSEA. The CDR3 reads CSVVGREGYTF. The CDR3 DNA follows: TGCAGCGTTGTTGGCCGGGAGGGCTACACCTTC.

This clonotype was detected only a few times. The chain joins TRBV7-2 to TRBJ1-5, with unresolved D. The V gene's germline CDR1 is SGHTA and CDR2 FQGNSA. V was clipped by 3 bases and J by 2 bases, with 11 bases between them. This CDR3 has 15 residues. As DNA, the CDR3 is TGTGCCAGCAGCTTCCCTGGAGGAGGCAATCAGCCCCAGCATTTT. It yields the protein CASSFPGGGNQPQHF.

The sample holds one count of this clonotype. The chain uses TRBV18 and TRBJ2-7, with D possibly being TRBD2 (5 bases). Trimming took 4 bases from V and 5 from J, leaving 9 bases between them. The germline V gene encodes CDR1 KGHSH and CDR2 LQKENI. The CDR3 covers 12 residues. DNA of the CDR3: TGTGCCAGCTCACGGGAGTCCCACGAGCAGTACTTC. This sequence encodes CASSRESHEQYF.

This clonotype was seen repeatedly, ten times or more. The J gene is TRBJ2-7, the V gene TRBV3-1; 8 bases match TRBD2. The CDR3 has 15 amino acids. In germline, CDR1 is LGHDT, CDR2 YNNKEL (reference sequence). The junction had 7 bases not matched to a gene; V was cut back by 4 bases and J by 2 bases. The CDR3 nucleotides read TGTGCCAGCAGCCCCCTAGCGGGCCCTGCCTACGAGCAGTACTTC. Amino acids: CASSPLAGPAYEQYF.